One sample yielded the 18 T cell receptor beta chains listed below, sequenced in a study of T-cell memory formation after mild COVID-19. Using its own MiXCR run on the 5' RACE reads, TCRdb lists one record per CDR3 protein. The table has roughly 300,000 distinct CDR3 sequences, roughly 8% seen once; the top ten hold less than 25%. Input material: PBMCs or a T cell subset sorted from them (not recorded which). These receptors originate from a young man who had mild COVID-19 (a few samples of this study predate the infection). Cell type and time point are not known.

The chain combines TRBV7-2 with TRBJ2-7; TRBD1 matches 9 bases. Per germline, CDR1 SGHTA and CDR2 FQGNSA. The junction had 6 bases not matched to a gene; V was cut back by 3 bases and J by 3 bases. CDR3 size: 15 residues. In nucleotides, the CDR3 is TGTGCCAGCAGCTTCCAGGGGGGACAGGGCTACGAGCAGTACGTC. It codes for CASSFQGGQGYEQYV.

The chain has TRBV21-1 and TRBJ2-7; TRBD1 is the table's D call and was not checked against the DNA. TRBV21-1 is flagged as a pseudogene. CDR3 length: 14 amino acids. CDR3: CASSKDRDEDEQYV. The DNA of the CDR3 is TGTGCCAGCAGCAAAGACAGGGACGAGGACGAGCAGTACGTC.

This clonotype was seen a handful of times. The chain has TRBV3-1 and TRBJ2-2, with TRBD2 identical over 9 bases. CDR1 and CDR2 (germline): LGHDT, YNNKEL (reference sequence). Trimming took 5 bases from V and 4 from J; bases not matched to a gene: 8. CDR3 length: 16 amino acids. The CDR3 here is CASSSGSGGGTGELFF. The DNA for the CDR3 is TGTGCCAGCAGCTCGGGTAGCGGGGGAGGCACCGGGGAGCTGTTTTTT.

The chain recombines TRBV20-1 with TRBJ1-2; D uncertain. With 3 bases removed from V and 2 bases from J, the gap between germline ends came to 10 bases. The CDR3 consists of 13 residues. The germline V gene has CDR1 DFQATT and CDR2 SNEGSKA (reference sequence). CDR3 sequence (DNA): TGCAGTGCTAGTAGTCTGGGGAACTATGGCTACACCTTC. Amino acids: CSASSLGNYGYTF.

The chain is built from TRBV20-1 and TRBJ1-5; 7 nucleotides align to TRBD1. The CDR3 covers 15 residues. The V and J ends lost 0 bases and 8 bases, in that order; junction bases with no gene match: 10. CDR1 is DFQATT, CDR2 SNEGSKA, per germline (reference sequence). Here the CDR3 reads CSARDRRQGNKPQHF. CDR3 nucleotide sequence: TGCAGTGCTAGAGATCGGAGACAGGGAAATAAGCCCCAGCATTTT.

A few counts support this clonotype. V and J are TRBV11-2 and TRBJ2-4; D unresolved. CDR3 length equals 13 residues. Trimming left V 3 bases short and J 2 bases short, with 5 bases between. Germline loops: CDR1 SGHAT, CDR2 FQNNGV. The CDR3 DNA follows: TGTGCCAGCAGCTTTCAGTCCAAAAACATTCAGTACTTC. Translation gives CASSFQSKNIQYF.

In its sample, this clonotype was seen many times. V is TRBV7-9 and J is TRBJ2-1; 10 positions match TRBD2. Trimming at V came to 5 bases and at J to 5 bases, leaving 9 bases not matched to a gene. This CDR3 comprises 16 residues. Germline CDR1 is SEHNR and CDR2 is FQNEAQ (reference sequence). The chain's CDR3 is CASSLPAGGSHNEQFF. The CDR3 coding sequence is TGTGCCAGCAGCCTCCCAGCGGGGGGGTCCCACAATGAGCAGTTCTTC.

This clonotype has ten or more counts. The chain uses TRBV7-8 and TRBJ2-3; 7 bases are a match to TRBD2. With V trimmed by 3 bases and J by 2 bases, 5 bases remained unmatched. The CDR3 runs 15 residues. CDR1 and CDR2 (germline): SGHVS, FQNEAQ. Here the CDR3 reads CASSLGGTLTDTQYF. The CDR3 DNA sequence: TGTGCCAGCAGCTTGGGAGGGACGCTCACAGATACGCAGTATTTT.

This clonotype was found a few times. This chain uses TRBV27 with TRBJ2-7, with D maybe TRBD2 (6 bases). Looked up from germline, CDR1 is MNHEY and CDR2 is SMNVEV (reference sequence). With 4 bases removed from V and 2 bases from J, the gap between germline ends came to 12 bases. This CDR3 region has 14 residues. The CDR3 loop reads CASSWGVPTYEQYF. As DNA, the CDR3 is TGTGCCAGCAGTTGGGGGGTTCCCACCTACGAGCAGTACTTC.

This clonotype occurred a few times. The conserved final phenylalanine or tryptophan is absent from the CDR3, which likely points to a read error. The limits of the CDR3 on the DNA are not certain, so only TCRdb's listed CDR3 is given. The chain uses TRBV20-1 and TRBJ2-5; the DNA was not used to check the table's D call, TRBD2. Ends included, the CDR3 has 11 residues. Germline V lookup: CDR1 DFQATT, CDR2 SNEGSKA (reference sequence). The CDR3 spells CSASVSGLPCV.

Points on this clonotype: At one end, the junction sequence differs from germline, possibly due to a read error. This sequence joins TRBV2 and TRBJ1-5; 11 bases are a match to TRBD1. CDR3 size: 12 residues. Germline loops: CDR1 SNHLY, CDR2 FYNNEI. The CDR3 spells CASSERTGGKRF. Written as DNA, the CDR3 is TGTGCCAGCAGTGAGCGGACAGGGGGCAAGCGTTTT. Drawing the rest from reference TRBV2 and TRBJ1-5, the complete variable domain is EPEVTQTPSHQVTQMGQEVILRCVPISNHLYFYWYRQILGQKVEFLVSFYNNEISEKSEIFDDQFSVERPDGSNFTLKIRSTKLEDSAMYFCASSERTGGKRFGDGTRLSIL.

The table lists this clonotype with a count of one. This likely comes from a read error, as the CDR3 has no conserved phenylalanine or tryptophan at its end. This chain joins TRBV20-1 and TRBJ2-1; 11 nucleotides align to TRBD2. V was clipped by 1 base and J by 10 bases; unmatched bases: 9. CDR3 length: 15 amino acids. Looked up from germline, CDR1 is DFQATT and CDR2 is SNEGSKA (reference sequence). The CDR3 nucleotides read TGCAGTGCTAGAGCTAGCGGGGGGCTGACAAGAGAGCAGTTCTTA. The encoded protein is CSARASGGLTREQFL.

As regards this clonotype: A much larger clone lies one base from this, so it may be a read error. The chain links TRBV14 to TRBJ1-5; the D gene is possibly TRBD1 (6 bases). The CDR3 loop spans 13 amino acids. Deletions cut 4 bases from V and 5 bases from J, with 9 bases between. Germline V gene data show CDR1 as SGHDN and CDR2 as FVKESK. The CDR3 here is CASSLQGDQPQHF. The CDR3 nucleotides are TGTGCCAGCAGCCTACAGGGTGATCAGCCCCAGCATTTT.

This clonotype has only a few counts. The rearrangement links TRBV6-2 or TRBV6-3 to TRBJ1-5; TRBD1 might be the D (6 bases). Per germline, CDR1 MNHEY and CDR2 SVGEGT. The CDR3 runs 14 residues. The V and J ends lost 8 bases and 5 bases respectively, with 16 bases between them. CDR3 DNA: TGTGCCAGCCACAGGGAGGCGGGGTATCAGCCCCAGCATTTT. Translating gives CASHREAGYQPQHF.

V gene TRBV5-1 combines with J gene TRBJ1-1; no firm D call. CDR1 is SGHRS, CDR2 YFSETQ, per germline. The CDR3 has 13 amino acids. Trimming took off 4 bases at V and 6 bases at J, with 13 bases between the two ends. CDR3 residues: CASSPPGGAEAFF. CDR3 sequence (DNA): TGCGCCAGCAGCCCCCCGGGTGGGGCTGAAGCTTTCTTT. The full variable domain, completed using reference TRBV5-1 and TRBJ1-1, is KAGVTQTPRYLIKTRGQQVTLSCSPISGHRSVSWYQQTPGQGLQFLFEYFSETQRNKGNFPGRFSGRQFSNSRSEMNVSTLELGDSALYLCASSPPGGAEAFFGQGTRLTVV.

V gene TRBV29-1 combines with J gene TRBJ2-3, with 10 bases fitting TRBD1. Trimming took 0 bases from V and 6 from J; bases not matched to a gene: 9. Germline CDR1 and CDR2: SQVTM and ANQGSEA. This CDR3 is 16 amino acids long. The CDR3 DNA follows: TGCAGCGTTGAAGATTCTCGACAGGGGGCTGGGGATACGCAGTATTTT. Amino acids: CSVEDSRQGAGDTQYF.

The chain uses TRBV4-2 and TRBJ1-2; D is undetermined. Trimming cost V 0 bases and J 8 bases, with 19 bases left between them. Germline V gene lookup returns CDR1 LGHNA and CDR2 YNFKEQ. The CDR3 consists of 16 residues. The CDR3 region has the DNA TGTGCCAGCAGCCAAGATCGGGGTCCGCTATCGGGCGGCTACACCTTC. This codes for CASSQDRGPLSGGYTF.

This clonotype has only a few counts. The chain carries TRBV24-1 and TRBJ2-1; 12 nucleotides agree with TRBD2. The CDR3 loop spans 17 amino acids. Germline loops: CDR1 KGHDR, CDR2 SFDVKD. After removal of 4 bases from V and 10 bases from J, the junction contained 13 bases not matched to a gene. For the CDR3, the DNA is TGTGCCACCAGTGACCTGACTAGCGGGGGCGCCCTTGGAGAGCAGTTCTTC. This sequence encodes CATSDLTSGGALGEQFF.